A selection of T cell receptor beta chains follows, all from one sample in a study of Ad26.COV2.S vaccination and SARS-CoV-2 variants. Method: immunoSEQ multiplex PCR; TCRdb's copy keeps in-frame clones and lacks some. The data contain more than 120,000 clones, roughly 85% of them singletons. The sample was peripheral blood, taken after recovery from COVID-19. These receptors came from a human donor who had recovered from COVID-19. The CDR3 runs from the conserved cysteine through the conserved F or W. A D gene is named only where the DNA matches it firmly. Clone size is shown for a subset of rows, as once, few, many or a class of expanded clone.

J: TRBJ2-5
D: NA
size: NA
V: TRBV25-1
DNA: TGTGCCAGCAGTGAGGGTTGGCAAGAGACCCAGTACTTC
CDR3: CASSEGWQETQYF

J: TRBJ2-7
D: NA
size: NA
V: TRBV5-1
DNA: TGCGCCAGCAGCTTGGGGGACGGAAACTACGAGCAGTACTTC
CDR3: CASSLGDGNYEQYF

J: TRBJ2-7
D: TRBD1
size: once
V: TRBV10-2
DNA: TGCGCCAGCAGGGACAGGGCCTACGAGCAGTACTTC
CDR3: CASRDRAYEQYF

J: TRBJ1-6
D: TRBD1
size: once
V: TRBV6-5
DNA: TGTGCCAGCAGACCAACCGGGACAGGTCTTTCACCCCTCCACTTT
CDR3: CASRPTGTGLSPLHF

J: TRBJ2-5
D: TRBD1
size: NA
V: TRBV7-9
DNA: TGTGCCAGCAGCTTAGGGGACAGTGTTGAGACCCAGTACTTC
CDR3: CASSLGDSVETQYF

J: TRBJ1-2
D: TRBD1
size: NA
V: TRBV28
DNA: TGTGCCAGCAGTACTCAGGGGGCTGGCGGCTACACCTTC
CDR3: CASSTQGAGGYTF

J: TRBJ2-7
D: TRBD1
size: NA
V: TRBV5-5
DNA: TGTGCCAGCAGCTTTGGGACAGGGACCTACGAGCAGTACTTC
CDR3: CASSFGTGTYEQYF

J: TRBJ1-5
D: NA
size: NA
V: TRBV5-4
DNA: TGTGCCAGCAGCTTAGACGGGGATCGGAATCAGCCCCAGCATTTT
CDR3: CASSLDGDRNQPQHF

J: TRBJ2-7
D: NA
size: NA
V: TRBV6-2/TRBV6-3
DNA: TGTGCCAGCAGTTTACCCCTCCGGGGGCACGTTGTTTCGCCCTACGAGCAGTACTTC
CDR3: CASSLPLRGHVVSPYEQYF

J: TRBJ2-3
D: TRBD2
size: NA
V: TRBV7-2
DNA: TGTGCCAGCAGCTTATTGTCGTGGGGGAGGGTAGATACGCAGTATTTT
CDR3: CASSLLSWGRVDTQYF

J: TRBJ1-2
D: NA
size: NA
V: TRBV14
DNA: TGTGCCAGCAGCCAAGACCTTAACTATGGCTACACCTTC
CDR3: CASSQDLNYGYTF

J: TRBJ1-2
D: TRBD1
size: NA
V: TRBV28
DNA: TGTGCCAGCAGTGAAGCTAACAGGGGCGAAAAAAATGGCTACACCTTC
CDR3: CASSEANRGEKNGYTF

J: TRBJ1-6
D: TRBD1
size: once
V: TRBV6-2/TRBV6-3
DNA: TGTGCCAGCAGTTATCCCGGACAGGGTGGTTGGTCACCCCTCCACTTT
CDR3: CASSYPGQGGWSPLHF

J: TRBJ1-1
D: TRBD1
size: few
V: TRBV11-2
DNA: TGTGCCAGCACCCCGGACAGGGCGCTATTAGCTTTCTTT
CDR3: CASTPDRALLAFF

J: TRBJ1-6
D: NA
size: NA
V: TRBV28
DNA: TGTGCCAGCAGAAATTCGGGGGACTCGAGGTCACCCCTCCACTTT
CDR3: CASRNSGDSRSPLHF

J: TRBJ2-5
D: NA
size: NA
V: TRBV30
DNA: TGTGCCTGGAGTGCCTCGGGGGTAGTGGAGACCCAGTACTTC
CDR3: CAWSASGVVETQYF

J: TRBJ1-6
D: NA
size: NA
V: TRBV4-1
DNA: TGCGCCAGCAGCCAAGACCCACAAGGGGGATGGGGGCGAAATATTAATTCACCCCTCCACTTT
CDR3: CASSQDPQGGWGRNINSPLHF

J: TRBJ2-5
D: NA
size: NA
V: TRBV28
DNA: TGTGCCAGCAGTCTAGGGGGGTACCAAGAGACCCAGTACTTC
CDR3: CASSLGGYQETQYF

J: TRBJ1-6
D: NA
size: NA
V: TRBV2
DNA: TGTGCCAGCAATCAAGAGGGGTCCCAGGATTCACCCCTCCACTTT
CDR3: CASNQEGSQDSPLHF

J: TRBJ2-5
D: NA
size: NA
V: TRBV15
DNA: TGTGCCACCAGCAGAGATCTGGGGATTCAAGAGACCCAGTACTTC
CDR3: CATSRDLGIQETQYF

J: TRBJ1-2
D: NA
size: NA
V: TRBV28
DNA: TGTGCCAGCAGTTTCGGTCAGGGGATGATTAACTATGGCTACACCTTC
CDR3: CASSFGQGMINYGYTF

J: TRBJ2-5
D: NA
size: NA
V: TRBV18
DNA: TGTGCCAGCTCACCACCCGCCCAAGAGACCCAGTACTTC
CDR3: CASSPPAQETQYF

J: TRBJ2-5
D: TRBD2
size: NA
V: TRBV6-6
DNA: TGTGCCAGCACCCAGCCGGGGGGAGTGGGAGAGACCCAGTACTTC
CDR3: CASTQPGGVGETQYF

J: TRBJ1-1
D: NA
size: few
V: TRBV19
DNA: TGTGCCAGTTCCAGGGCCGTGAACACTGAAGCTTTCTTT
CDR3: CASSRAVNTEAFF

J: TRBJ1-1
D: NA
size: NA
V: TRBV5-1
DNA: TGCGCCAGCAGCCTCTTGTCTTCGAACACTGAAGCTTTCTTT
CDR3: CASSLLSSNTEAFF

J: TRBJ2-1
D: NA
size: NA
V: TRBV9
DNA: TGTGCCAGCAGTCCCGAGGGGCCTAATGAGCAGTTCTTC
CDR3: CASSPEGPNEQFF

J: TRBJ2-1
D: NA
size: NA
V: TRBV5-4
DNA: TGTGCCAGCAGCTTGGGGGGTCTGAGTTCCCACCAGATCTTC
CDR3: CASSLGGLSSHQIF

J: TRBJ2-2
D: NA
size: NA
V: TRBV29-1
DNA: TGCAGCGTTTATACCGGGGAGCTGTTTTTT
CDR3: CSVYTGELFF

J: TRBJ1-2
D: TRBD1
size: NA
V: TRBV6-5
DNA: TGTGCCAGCAGGATAGACAGGGACTATGGCTACACCTTC
CDR3: CASRIDRDYGYTF

J: TRBJ2-7
D: NA
size: NA
V: TRBV3-1/TRBV3-2
DNA: TGTGCCAGCAGCCAGTCCGCTTGGGCGACGACTTACGAGCAGTACTTC
CDR3: CASSQSAWATTYEQYF

J: TRBJ2-2
D: NA
size: NA
V: TRBV11-3
DNA: TGTGCCAGCAGCTTAAGACAGGGAGGAACCGGGGAGCTGTTTTTT
CDR3: CASSLRQGGTGELFF

J: TRBJ2-6
D: NA
size: few
V: TRBV3-1/TRBV3-2
DNA: TGTGCCAGCAGCCTTGGCGCGTCTGGGGCCAACGTCCTGACTTTC
CDR3: CASSLGASGANVLTF

J: TRBJ1-3
D: NA
size: NA
V: TRBV18
DNA: TGTGCCAGCTCACCAGCGACCCGCATTTCGAGCTCTGGAAACACCATATATTTT
CDR3: CASSPATRISSSGNTIYF

J: TRBJ2-3
D: NA
size: NA
V: TRBV18
DNA: TGTGCCAGCTCACCACTCCCGGAAAGCACAGATACGCAGTATTTT
CDR3: CASSPLPESTDTQYF

J: TRBJ2-2
D: TRBD2
size: NA
V: TRBV5-4
DNA: TGTGCCAGCAGCACGGGGGGACGAGGCACCGGGGAGCTGTTTTTT
CDR3: CASSTGGRGTGELFF

J: TRBJ2-7
D: TRBD1
size: NA
V: TRBV28
DNA: TGTGCCAGCAGTACACCGGGACAGGGTTGGCAGTACTTC
CDR3: CASSTPGQGWQYF

J: TRBJ1-6
D: NA
size: NA
V: TRBV13
DNA: TGTGCCAGCAGCTTAAGGGCCCTTAATTCACCCCTCCACTTT
CDR3: CASSLRALNSPLHF

J: TRBJ2-3
D: TRBD1
size: NA
V: TRBV5-1
DNA: TGCGCCAGCAGCTCCGAACAGGGGCCGGATGGCACAGATACGCAGTATTTT
CDR3: CASSSEQGPDGTDTQYF

J: TRBJ2-3
D: NA
size: NA
V: TRBV13
DNA: TGTGCCAGCAGCTTAGAGGGGGAAACAGATACGCAGTATTTT
CDR3: CASSLEGETDTQYF

J: TRBJ2-1
D: TRBD2
size: NA
V: TRBV7-9
DNA: TGTGCCAGCTGTCTGGGGGGGTACAATGAGCAGTTCTTC
CDR3: CASCLGGYNEQFF

J: TRBJ2-7
D: TRBD1
size: NA
V: TRBV30
DNA: TGTGCCTGGAGTGTCGGGACAGGGGGCTCCTACGAGCAGTACTTC
CDR3: CAWSVGTGGSYEQYF

J: TRBJ2-7
D: TRBD1
size: NA
V: TRBV6-2/TRBV6-3
DNA: TGTGCCAGCAGTTACCCCCCCAGGACAGGGGGGAGGTACGAGCAGTACTTC
CDR3: CASSYPPRTGGRYEQYF